The 21 T cell receptor beta chains in this list originate from one sample, sequenced in a study of beta chain features in type 1 diabetes. General study points: Shorter TCRB CDR3s, moderately but significantly so, marked every one of the four CD4+ subsets in Type 1 diabetes patients.

Every isolated RNA sample was fully reverse transcribed, so sequencing captured expressed TCRB transcripts. The assay was immunoSEQ multiplex PCR, and TCRdb's table has in-frame clones only and misses some. Of 65,000 to 85,000 clones listed, about 48% were seen once; the top ten hold 0.7%. Their antigens remain unidentified. Specimen: central memory CD4+ T cells from blood. The receptor set was obtained from a man aged 30 to 39 with type 1 diabetes.

The rearrangement links TRBV7-9 to TRBJ2-7; perhaps TRBD2 as D (7 bases). Trimming took 5 bases from V and 7 from J, leaving 18 bases between them. The germline gives CDR1 SEHNR, CDR2 FQNEAQ (reference sequence). The length of the CDR3 is 14 residues. In nucleotides, the CDR3 is TGTGCCAGCAGCCCCGAAAATAGGGGGGGGGAGCAGTACTTC. Encoded protein: CASSPENRGGEQYF.

The genes are TRBV5-1 and TRBJ2-5, with 11 bases fitting TRBD2. The CDR3 length is 16 residues. The trim removed 4 bases at V and 2 bases at J, leaving 7 bases unmatched. Germline loops: CDR1 SGHRS, CDR2 YFSETQ. In nucleotides, the CDR3 is TGCGCCAGCAGCCAAACCGGGACTAGCGGTCAAGAGACCCAGTACTTC. Amino acid sequence: CASSQTGTSGQETQYF.

The CDR3 loop reads CASSRDRGLNEQYF. Written as DNA, the CDR3 is TGTGCCAGCAGCCGGGACAGGGGGCTGAACGAGCAGTACTTC. The chain carries TRBV5-6 and TRBJ2-7, with TRBD1 identical over 12 bases. Per the germline V gene, CDR1 is SGHDT and CDR2 is YYEEEE. J was trimmed by 5 bases and V by 4 bases; bases with no gene match: 4. This CDR3 has 14 residues.

The table lists this clone with a few counts. The V call is TRBV5-1, the J call TRBJ1-1, with a tentative D call TRBD1 (5 bases). CDR3 size: 14 residues. V gave up 4 bases and J gave up 4 bases, with 14 bases separating them. Germline V gene data show CDR1 as SGHRS and CDR2 as YFSETQ. Here the CDR3 DNA reads TGCGCCAGCAGCCGCGGGGACGGGTTCACTGAAGCTTTCTTT. Its protein is CASSRGDGFTEAFF.

V gene TRBV7-2 combines with J gene TRBJ1-2; D might be TRBD1 (6 bases). CDR1 is SGHTA, CDR2 FQGNSA, per germline. This CDR3 contains 15 residues. Trimming left V 5 bases short and J 4 bases short, with 17 bases between. CDR3 sequence (DNA): TGTGCCAGCAGCCAGAGGGTTGGCAGGGGCTATGGCTACACCTTC. Protein product: CASSQRVGRGYGYTF.

This chain connects TRBV5-1 to TRBJ2-2; D might be TRBD1 (6 bases). Looked up from germline, CDR1 is SGHRS and CDR2 is YFSETQ. V lost 4 bases, J lost 0 bases, and 10 bases lay in between. The CDR3 has 15 amino acids. The CDR3 DNA reads TGCGCCAGCAGCCAGGACAGCGCGAACACCGGGGAGCTGTTTTTT. Its translation: CASSQDSANTGELFF.

In DNA form, the CDR3 reads TGTGCCAGCAGTCCAGGGCCACCAGAGCTGTTTTTT. It translates to CASSPGPPELFF. The chain links TRBV11-2 to TRBJ2-2; D might be TRBD1 (5 bases). This CDR3 spans 12 amino acids. The V gene's germline CDR1 is SGHAT and CDR2 FQNNGV. V was pared by 6 bases and J by 11 bases, with 13 bases between.

The chain's CDR3 is CASGQGSGGNTIYF. Here the CDR3 DNA reads TGTGCCAGCGGACAGGGTTCGGGGGGAAACACCATATATTTT. The chain combines TRBV5-5 with TRBJ1-3; 8 bases are a match to TRBD1. V lost 7 bases, J lost 4 bases, and 7 bases stayed unmatched. The CDR3 sequence is 14 residues long. The germline gives CDR1 SGHKS, CDR2 YYEKEE (reference sequence). Looking up the rest from reference TRBV5-5 and TRBJ1-3 gives the full variable domain: DAGVTQSPTHLIKTRGQQVTLRCSPISGHKSVSWYQQVLGQGPQFIFQYYEKEERGRGNFPDRFSARQFPNYSSELNVNALLLGDSALYLCASGQGSGGNTIYFGEGSWLTVV.

This chain links TRBV29-1 with TRBJ2-1, with D uncertain. The V end lost 4 bases, the J end lost 2 bases, and 12 bases lay between the germline ends. Germline CDR1 reads SQVTM; CDR2 reads ANQGSEA. The CDR3 covers 14 residues. For the CDR3, the DNA is TGCAGCGTTGGTCGGTCAACCACCTACAATGAGCAGTTCTTC. Protein: CSVGRSTTYNEQFF.

The V and J genes are TRBV29-1 and TRBJ1-1; maybe TRBD1 (5 bases). Per germline, CDR1 SQVTM and CDR2 ANQGSEA. This CDR3 contains 14 residues. Trimming shortened V by 4 bases and J by 1 base, and 13 bases separated the two germline ends. The DNA for the CDR3 is TGCAGCGTTGCAAGGGCGGGGGGGAACACTGAAGCTTTCTTT. This gives the protein CSVARAGGNTEAFF.

In this sample, this clone turned up a few times. This chain joins TRBV7-9 and TRBJ2-7; TRBD2 might be the D (6 bases). The CDR3 is made up of 14 amino acids. Trimming took off 5 bases at V and 6 bases at J, with 17 bases between the two ends. Germline CDR1 reads SEHNR; CDR2 reads FQNEAQ (reference sequence). CDR3: CASSPTGGESEQYF. The CDR3 bases are TGTGCCAGCAGCCCTACCGGAGGGGAAAGCGAGCAGTACTTC. Combining the CDR3 with reference TRBV7-9 and TRBJ2-7 gives the whole variable domain DTGVSQNPRHKITKRGQNVTFRCDPISEHNRLYWYRQTLGQGPEFLTYFQNEAQLEKSRLLSDRFSAERPKGSFSTLEIQRTEQGDSAMYLCASSPTGGESEQYFGPGTRLTVT.

V is TRBV30 and J is TRBJ1-2; 7 nucleotides line up with TRBD1. CDR1 and CDR2 from the germline V gene are GTSNPN and SVGIG (reference sequence). The trim removed 3 bases at V and 4 bases at J, leaving 11 bases unmatched. The CDR3 length is 15 residues. CDR3 loop: CAWRDGQAKFYGYTF. The CDR3 region has the DNA TGTGCCTGGAGGGACGGACAGGCGAAATTCTATGGCTACACCTTC.

This clone has more than one count but fewer than ten. The rearrangement uses TRBV2 and TRBJ1-1; possibly TRBD1 for D (6 bases). Germline loops: CDR1 SNHLY, CDR2 FYNNEI. The CDR3 length is 16 residues. V lost 1 base and J 0 bases, leaving 12 bases between the germline ends. In nucleotides, the CDR3 is TGTGCCAGCAGTGAAGGGCCGGGACATCTGAACACTGAAGCTTTCTTT. It yields the protein CASSEGPGHLNTEAFF.

The chain joins TRBV18 to TRBJ1-6; D call uncertain. With 6 bases removed from V and 8 bases from J, the gap between germline ends came to 17 bases. CDR3 length: 15 residues. CDR1 is KGHSH and CDR2 is LQKENI in the germline V gene. CDR3 sequence (DNA): TGTGCCAGCTCGCCGGGCGCCAGCGGGGATTCACCCCTCCACTTT. This translates into CASSPGASGDSPLHF. The full variable domain, with the rest looked up from reference TRBV18 and TRBJ1-6, is NAGVMQNPRHLVRRRGQEARLRCSPMKGHSHVYWYRQLPEEGLKFMVYLQKENIIDESGMPKERFSAEFPKEGPSILRIQQVVRGDSAAYFCASSPGASGDSPLHFGNGTRLTVT.

V usage is TRBV5-1 and J usage is TRBJ2-3; D may be TRBD2 (6 bases). V dropped 4 bases and J dropped 1 base, with 10 bases sitting between them. The length of the CDR3 is 14 residues. CDR1 is SGHRS and CDR2 is YFSETQ in the germline V gene. The CDR3 DNA follows: TGCGCCAGCAGCATGGTAGCGGGCACAGATACGCAGTATTTT. This translates into CASSMVAGTDTQYF.

V usage is TRBV2 and J usage is TRBJ2-7; 7 positions agree with TRBD2. J was trimmed by 2 bases and V by 6 bases; bases with no gene match: 10. Per the germline V gene, CDR1 is SNHLY and CDR2 is FYNNEI. This CDR3 spans 15 amino acids. The CDR3 sequence is CASRRTSEYTYEQYF. CDR3 coding DNA: TGTGCCAGCAGGCGAACTAGCGAATATACCTACGAGCAGTACTTC.

The chain employs TRBV7-8 and TRBJ1-1, with 8 bases lining up with TRBD1. The CDR3 sequence is 15 residues long. J gave up 1 base and V 10 bases, and 11 bases lay outside the gene matches. CDR1 is SGHVS, CDR2 FQNEAQ, per germline. The CDR3: CATKSAGTGNTEAFF. The DNA of the CDR3 is TGTGCCACTAAGTCTGCCGGGACAGGGAACACTGAAGCTTTCTTT.

V and J are TRBV7-6 and TRBJ1-1; TRBD1 matches 7 bases. Germline CDR1 and CDR2: SGHVS and FNYEAQ. This CDR3 spans 14 amino acids. J was trimmed by 7 bases and V by 1 base; bases with no gene match: 6. The CDR3 DNA sequence: TGTGCCAGCAGCTTAGACCTCGGGACAGATGAAGCTTTCTTT. Translated, it gives CASSLDLGTDEAFF.

This clone was seen more than once but under ten times. The chain employs TRBV7-2 and TRBJ2-1; the match to TRBD1 covers 8 bases. There are 15 residues in the CDR3. Trimming at V came to 2 bases and at J to 8 bases, leaving 8 bases not matched to a gene. Germline CDR1 SGHTA, CDR2 FQGNSA. The CDR3 reads CASSLRQGAWDEQFF. The CDR3 bases are TGTGCCAGCAGCTTAAGGCAGGGGGCTTGGGATGAGCAGTTCTTC.

This clone was seen a single time. The V call is TRBV2, the J call TRBJ2-2; TRBD1 is a possible D gene (6 bases). CDR3 size: 15 residues. Germline V gives CDR1 SNHLY, CDR2 FYNNEI. V lost 2 bases, J lost 4 bases, and 11 bases lay in between. The CDR3 bases are TGTGCCAGCAGTGAAACAGGACAGTCCACCGGGGAGCTGTTTTTT. Protein product: CASSETGQSTGELFF. The whole variable domain, filled in from reference TRBV2 and TRBJ2-2, reads EPEVTQTPSHQVTQMGQEVILRCVPISNHLYFYWYRQILGQKVEFLVSFYNNEISEKSEIFDDQFSVERPDGSNFTLKIRSTKLEDSAMYFCASSETGQSTGELFFGEGSRLTVL.

The V call is TRBV5-6, the J call TRBJ2-7; D gene uncertain. Trimming cost V 1 base and J 5 bases, with 22 bases left between them. The V gene's germline CDR1 is SGHDT and CDR2 YYEEEE. This CDR3 region has 17 residues. The CDR3 DNA sequence: TGTGCCAGCAGCTTGACAGTCGGATTACAACCGGCCCACGAGCAGTACTTC. Residues: CASSLTVGLQPAHEQYF.